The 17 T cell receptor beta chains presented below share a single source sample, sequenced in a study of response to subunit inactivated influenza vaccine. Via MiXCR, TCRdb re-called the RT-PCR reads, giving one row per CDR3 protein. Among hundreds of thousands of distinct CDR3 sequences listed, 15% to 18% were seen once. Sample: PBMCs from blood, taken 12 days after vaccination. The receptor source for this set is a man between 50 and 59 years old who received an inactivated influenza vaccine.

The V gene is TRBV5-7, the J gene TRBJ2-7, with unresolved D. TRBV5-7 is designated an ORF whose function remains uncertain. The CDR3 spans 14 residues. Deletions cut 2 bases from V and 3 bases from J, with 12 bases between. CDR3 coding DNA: TGTGCCAGCAGCTTTCAGGATTTCGTCTACGAGCAGTACTTC. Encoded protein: CASSFQDFVYEQYF.

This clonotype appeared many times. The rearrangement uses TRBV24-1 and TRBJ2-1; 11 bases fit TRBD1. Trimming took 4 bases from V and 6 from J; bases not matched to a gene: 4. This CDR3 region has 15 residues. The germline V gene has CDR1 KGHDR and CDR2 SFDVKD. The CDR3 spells CATSETGTGGNEQFF. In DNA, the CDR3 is TGTGCCACCAGTGAGACCGGGACAGGGGGCAATGAGCAGTTCTTC.

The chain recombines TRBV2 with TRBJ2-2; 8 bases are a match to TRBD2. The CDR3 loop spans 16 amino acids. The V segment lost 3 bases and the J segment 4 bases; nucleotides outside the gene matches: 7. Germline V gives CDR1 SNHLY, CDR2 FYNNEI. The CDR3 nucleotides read TGTGCCAGCAGTGAGACGGGACTAGAGGGCACCGGGGAGCTGTTTTTT. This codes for CASSETGLEGTGELFF.

CDR3 DNA: TGTGCCAGCAGATCTCGCGGGAGAGGGTTCACGGATACGCAGTATTTT. Its protein is CASRSRGRGFTDTQYF. The chain combines TRBV12-3 or TRBV12-4 with TRBJ2-3, with 7 nucleotides matching TRBD2. V gave up 6 bases and J gave up 6 bases; unmatched junction bases: 15. The CDR3 sequence is 16 residues long.

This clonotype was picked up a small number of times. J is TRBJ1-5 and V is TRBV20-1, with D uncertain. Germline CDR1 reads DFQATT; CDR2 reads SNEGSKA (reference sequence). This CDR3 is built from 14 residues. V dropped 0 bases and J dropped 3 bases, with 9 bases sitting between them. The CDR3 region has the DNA TGCAGTGCTAGAGATACCGGCAACAATCAGCCCCAGCATTTT. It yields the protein CSARDTGNNQPQHF.

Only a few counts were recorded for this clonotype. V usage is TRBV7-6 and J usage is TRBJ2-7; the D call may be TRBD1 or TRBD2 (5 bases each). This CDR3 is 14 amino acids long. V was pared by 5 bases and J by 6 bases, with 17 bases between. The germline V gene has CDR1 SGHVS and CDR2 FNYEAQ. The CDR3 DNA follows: TGTGCCAGCAGCCCCCACGCCTCCGGGGCCGAGCAGTACTTC. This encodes CASSPHASGAEQYF.

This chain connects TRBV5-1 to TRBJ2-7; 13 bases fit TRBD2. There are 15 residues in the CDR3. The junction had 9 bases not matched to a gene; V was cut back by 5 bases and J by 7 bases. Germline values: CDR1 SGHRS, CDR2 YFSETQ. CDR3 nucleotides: TGCGCCAGCAGTATTACTAGCGGGAGGGCCGGAGAGCAGTACTTC. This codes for CASSITSGRAGEQYF.

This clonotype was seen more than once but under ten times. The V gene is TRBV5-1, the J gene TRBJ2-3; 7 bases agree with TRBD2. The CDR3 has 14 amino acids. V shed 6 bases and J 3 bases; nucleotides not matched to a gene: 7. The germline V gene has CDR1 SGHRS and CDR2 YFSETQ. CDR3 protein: CASKAGLRTDTQYF. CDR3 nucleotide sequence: TGCGCCAGCAAGGCGGGACTACGGACAGATACGCAGTATTTT.

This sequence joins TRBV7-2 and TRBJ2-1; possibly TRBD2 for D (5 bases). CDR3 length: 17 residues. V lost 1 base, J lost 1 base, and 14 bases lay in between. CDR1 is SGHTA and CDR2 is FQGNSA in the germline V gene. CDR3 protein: CASSLVATGVSYNEQFF. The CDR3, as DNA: TGTGCCAGCAGCTTAGTAGCGACCGGAGTATCCTACAATGAGCAGTTCTTC.

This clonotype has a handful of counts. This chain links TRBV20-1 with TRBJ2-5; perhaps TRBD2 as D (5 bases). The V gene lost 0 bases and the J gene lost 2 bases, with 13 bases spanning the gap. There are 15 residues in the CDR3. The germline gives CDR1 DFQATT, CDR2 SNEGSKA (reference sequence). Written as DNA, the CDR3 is TGCAGTGCTAGAGATTTCACTAGAGCGCAAGAGACCCAGTACTTC. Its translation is CSARDFTRAQETQYF.

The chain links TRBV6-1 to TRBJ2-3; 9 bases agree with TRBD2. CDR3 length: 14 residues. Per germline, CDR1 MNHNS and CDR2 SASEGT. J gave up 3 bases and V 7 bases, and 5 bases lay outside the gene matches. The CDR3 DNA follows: TGTGCCAGCAAGACGACTAGCGGAACAGATACGCAGTATTTT. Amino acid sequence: CASKTTSGTDTQYF.

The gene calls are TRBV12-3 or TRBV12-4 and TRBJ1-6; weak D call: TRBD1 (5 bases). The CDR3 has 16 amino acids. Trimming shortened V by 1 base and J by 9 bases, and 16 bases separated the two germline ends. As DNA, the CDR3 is TGTGCCAGCAGTTTAGGTCGGACGGGGACGGGTTCACCCCTCCACTTT. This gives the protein CASSLGRTGTGSPLHF.

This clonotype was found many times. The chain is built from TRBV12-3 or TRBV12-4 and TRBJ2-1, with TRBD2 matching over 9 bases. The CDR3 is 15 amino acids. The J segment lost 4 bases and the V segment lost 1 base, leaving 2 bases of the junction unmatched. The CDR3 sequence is CASSLGSGGYNEQFF. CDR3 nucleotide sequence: TGTGCCAGCAGTTTAGGTAGCGGGGGATACAATGAGCAGTTCTTC.

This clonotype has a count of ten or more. The CDR3 sequence: CATSDPTPSGGATDTQYF. As DNA, the CDR3 is TGTGCCACCAGTGACCCGACACCTAGCGGGGGGGCCACAGATACGCAGTATTTT. The V gene is TRBV24-1, the J gene TRBJ2-3, with 12 positions matching TRBD2. CDR3 length equals 18 residues. Germline CDR1 is KGHDR and CDR2 is SFDVKD. Trimming at V came to 4 bases and at J to 2 bases, leaving 9 bases not matched to a gene.

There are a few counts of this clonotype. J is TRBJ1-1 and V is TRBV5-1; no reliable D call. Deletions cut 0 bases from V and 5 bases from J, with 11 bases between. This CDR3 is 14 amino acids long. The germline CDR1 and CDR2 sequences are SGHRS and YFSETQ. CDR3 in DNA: TGCGCCAGCAGCTTGGGACGTTTAGAGACTGAAGCTTTCTTT. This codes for CASSLGRLETEAFF. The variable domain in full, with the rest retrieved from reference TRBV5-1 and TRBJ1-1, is KAGVTQTPRYLIKTRGQQVTLSCSPISGHRSVSWYQQTPGQGLQFLFEYFSETQRNKGNFPGRFSGRQFSNSRSEMNVSTLELGDSALYLCASSLGRLETEAFFGQGTRLTVV.

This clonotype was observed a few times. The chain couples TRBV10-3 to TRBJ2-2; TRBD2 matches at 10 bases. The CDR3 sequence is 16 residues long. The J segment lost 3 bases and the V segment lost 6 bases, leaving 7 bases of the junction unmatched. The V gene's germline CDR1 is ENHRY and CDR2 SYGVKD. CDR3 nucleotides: TGTGCCATCAGGCAAGCGGGAGGGCTCGACACCGGGGAGCTGTTTTTT. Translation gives CAIRQAGGLDTGELFF.

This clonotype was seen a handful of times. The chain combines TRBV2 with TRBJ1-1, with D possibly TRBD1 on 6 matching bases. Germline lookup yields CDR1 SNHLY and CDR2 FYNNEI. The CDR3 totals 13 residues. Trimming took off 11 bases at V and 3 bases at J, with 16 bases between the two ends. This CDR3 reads CAPRGRVYTEAFF. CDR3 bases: TGTGCCCCCAGGGGAAGGGTGTACACTGAAGCTTTCTTT.